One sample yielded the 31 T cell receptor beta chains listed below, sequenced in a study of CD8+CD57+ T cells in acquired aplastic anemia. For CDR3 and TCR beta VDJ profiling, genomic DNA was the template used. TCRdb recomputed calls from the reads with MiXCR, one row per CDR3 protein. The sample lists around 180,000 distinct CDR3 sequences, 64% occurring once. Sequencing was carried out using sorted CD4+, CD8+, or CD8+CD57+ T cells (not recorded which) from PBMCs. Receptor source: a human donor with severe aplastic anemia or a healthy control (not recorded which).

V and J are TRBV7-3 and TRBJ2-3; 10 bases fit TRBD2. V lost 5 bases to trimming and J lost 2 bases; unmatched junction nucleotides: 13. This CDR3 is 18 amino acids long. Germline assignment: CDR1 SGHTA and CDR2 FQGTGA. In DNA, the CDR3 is TGTGCCAGCAGCCACGATAGCGGGGGGCGCCGACCCACAGATACGCAGTATTTT. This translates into CASSHDSGGRRPTDTQYF.

The CDR3 sequence is CSGSGRNTGELFF. CDR3 nucleotide sequence: TGCAGCGGTTCCGGCCGAAACACCGGGGAGCTGTTTTTT. This rearrangement joins TRBV29-1 to TRBJ2-2; D remains unclear. The CDR3 contains 13 residues. Trimming took off 7 bases at V and 2 bases at J, with 11 bases between the two ends. Germline V gene lookup returns CDR1 SQVTM and CDR2 ANQGSEA.

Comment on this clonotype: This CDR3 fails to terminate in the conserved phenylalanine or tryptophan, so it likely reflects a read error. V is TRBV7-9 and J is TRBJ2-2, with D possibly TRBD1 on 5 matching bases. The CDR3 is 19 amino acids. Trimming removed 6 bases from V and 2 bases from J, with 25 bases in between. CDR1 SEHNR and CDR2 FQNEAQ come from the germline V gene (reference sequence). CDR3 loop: CASSSPSPAQGSNTGELFS. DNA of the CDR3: TGTGCCAGCAGTTCCCCATCACCCGCCCAGGGATCTAACACCGGGGAGCTGTTTTCT.

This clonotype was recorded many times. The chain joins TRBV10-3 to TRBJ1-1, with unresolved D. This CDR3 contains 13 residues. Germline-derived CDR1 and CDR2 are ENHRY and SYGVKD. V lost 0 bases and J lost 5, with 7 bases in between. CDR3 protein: CAISESPGTEAFF. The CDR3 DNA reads TGTGCCATCAGTGAGTCCCCCGGGACTGAAGCTTTCTTT.

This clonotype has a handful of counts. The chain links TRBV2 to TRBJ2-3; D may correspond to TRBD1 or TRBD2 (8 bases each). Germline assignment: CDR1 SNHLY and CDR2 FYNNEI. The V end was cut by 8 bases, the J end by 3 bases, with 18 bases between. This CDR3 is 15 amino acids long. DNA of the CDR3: TGTGCCAGCGACAGGACAGGGACTAGGACAGATACGCAGTATTTT. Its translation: CASDRTGTRTDTQYF.

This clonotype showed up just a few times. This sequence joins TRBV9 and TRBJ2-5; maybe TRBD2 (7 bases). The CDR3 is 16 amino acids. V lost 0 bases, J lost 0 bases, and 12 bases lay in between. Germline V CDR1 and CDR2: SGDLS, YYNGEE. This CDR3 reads CASSVGGGGNQETQYF. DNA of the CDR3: TGTGCCAGCAGCGTAGGAGGGGGGGGAAACCAAGAGACCCAGTACTTC. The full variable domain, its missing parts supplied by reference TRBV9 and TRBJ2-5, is DSGVTQTPKHLITATGQRVTLRCSPRSGDLSVYWYQQSLDQGLQFLIQYYNGEERAKGNILERFSAQQFPDLHSELNLSSLELGDSALYFCASSVGGGGNQETQYFGPGTRLLVL.

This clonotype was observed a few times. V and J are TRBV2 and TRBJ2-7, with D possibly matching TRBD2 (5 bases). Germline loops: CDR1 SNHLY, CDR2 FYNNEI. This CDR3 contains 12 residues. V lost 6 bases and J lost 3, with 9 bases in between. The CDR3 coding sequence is TGTGCCAGCAGAGTAACTAGCTACGAGCAGTACTTC. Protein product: CASRVTSYEQYF.

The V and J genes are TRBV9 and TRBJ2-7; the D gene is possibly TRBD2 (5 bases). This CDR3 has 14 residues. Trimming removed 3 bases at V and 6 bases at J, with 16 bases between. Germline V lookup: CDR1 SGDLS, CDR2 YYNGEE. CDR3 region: CASSGPGSTAEQYF. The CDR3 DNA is TGTGCCAGCAGCGGTCCGGGAAGCACGGCCGAGCAGTACTTC.

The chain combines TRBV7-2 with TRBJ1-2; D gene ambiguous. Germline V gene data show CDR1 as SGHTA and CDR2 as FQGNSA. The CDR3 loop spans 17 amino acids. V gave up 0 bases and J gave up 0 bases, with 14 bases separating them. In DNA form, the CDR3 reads TGTGCCAGCAGCTTAGCGTCTGGCCGACATACTAACTATGGCTACACCTTC. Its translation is CASSLASGRHTNYGYTF. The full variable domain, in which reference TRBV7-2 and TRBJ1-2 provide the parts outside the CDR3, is GAGVSQSPSNKVTEKGKDVELRCDPISGHTALYWYRQSLGQGLEFLIYFQGNSAPDKSGLPSDRFSAERTGGSVSTLTIQRTQQEDSAVYLCASSLASGRHTNYGYTFGSGTRLTVV.

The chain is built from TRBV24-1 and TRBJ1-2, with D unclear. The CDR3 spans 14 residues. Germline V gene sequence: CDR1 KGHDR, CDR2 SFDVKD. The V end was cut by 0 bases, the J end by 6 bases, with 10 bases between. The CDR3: CATSDLAGYDGYTF. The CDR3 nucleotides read TGTGCCACCAGTGATTTGGCGGGGTACGATGGCTACACCTTC.

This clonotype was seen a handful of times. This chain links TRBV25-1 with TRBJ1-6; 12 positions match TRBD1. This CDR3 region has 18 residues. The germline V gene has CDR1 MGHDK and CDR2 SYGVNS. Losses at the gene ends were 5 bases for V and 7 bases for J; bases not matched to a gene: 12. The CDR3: CASSWASGTGGGNSPLHF. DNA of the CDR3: TGTGCCAGCAGTTGGGCATCCGGGACAGGGGGCGGAAATTCACCCCTCCACTTT.

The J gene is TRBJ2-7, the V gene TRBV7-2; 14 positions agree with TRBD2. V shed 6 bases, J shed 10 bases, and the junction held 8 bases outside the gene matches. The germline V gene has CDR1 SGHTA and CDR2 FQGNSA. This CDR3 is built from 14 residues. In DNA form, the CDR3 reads TGTGCCAGCAGTGATAGGACTAGCGGGGGGCCCCAGTACTTC. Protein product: CASSDRTSGGPQYF. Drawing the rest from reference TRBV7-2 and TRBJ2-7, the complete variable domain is GAGVSQSPSNKVTEKGKDVELRCDPISGHTALYWYRQSLGQGLEFLIYFQGNSAPDKSGLPSDRFSAERTGGSVSTLTIQRTQQEDSAVYLCASSDRTSGGPQYFGPGTRLTVT.

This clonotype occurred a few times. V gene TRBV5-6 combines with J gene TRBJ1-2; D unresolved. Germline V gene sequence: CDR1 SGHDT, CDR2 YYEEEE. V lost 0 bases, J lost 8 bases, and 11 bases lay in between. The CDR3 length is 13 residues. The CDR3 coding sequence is TGTGCCAGCAGCTTGGACCGCGGGAGAGGCTACACCTTC. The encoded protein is CASSLDRGRGYTF.

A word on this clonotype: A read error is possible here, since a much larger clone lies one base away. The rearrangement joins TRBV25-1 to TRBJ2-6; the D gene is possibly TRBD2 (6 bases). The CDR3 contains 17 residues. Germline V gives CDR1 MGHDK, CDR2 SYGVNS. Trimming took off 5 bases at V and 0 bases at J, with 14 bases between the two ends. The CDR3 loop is CASSSGLPSSGANVLTF. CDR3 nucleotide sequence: TGTGCCAGCAGTTCGGGACTCCCAAGCTCTGGGGCCAACGTCCTGACTTTC.

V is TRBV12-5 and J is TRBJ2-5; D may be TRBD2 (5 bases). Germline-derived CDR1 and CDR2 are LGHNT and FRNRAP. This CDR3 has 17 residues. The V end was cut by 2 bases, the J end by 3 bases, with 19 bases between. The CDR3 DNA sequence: TGTGCTAGTGGTTTGCCCACTCAACTAGGGCCCAAAGAGACCCAGTACTTC. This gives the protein CASGLPTQLGPKETQYF. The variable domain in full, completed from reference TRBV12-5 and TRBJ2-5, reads DARVTQTPRHKVTEMGQEVTMRCQPILGHNTVFWYRQTMMQGLELLAYFRNRAPLDDSGMPKDRFSAEMPDATLATLKIQPSEPRDSAVYFCASGLPTQLGPKETQYFGPGTRLLVL.

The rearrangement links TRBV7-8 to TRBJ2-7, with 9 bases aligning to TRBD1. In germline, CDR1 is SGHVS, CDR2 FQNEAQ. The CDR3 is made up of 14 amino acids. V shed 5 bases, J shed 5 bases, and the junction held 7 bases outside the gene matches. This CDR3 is CASSPRTGEDEQYF. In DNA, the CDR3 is TGTGCCAGCAGCCCGCGGACAGGGGAGGACGAGCAGTACTTC.

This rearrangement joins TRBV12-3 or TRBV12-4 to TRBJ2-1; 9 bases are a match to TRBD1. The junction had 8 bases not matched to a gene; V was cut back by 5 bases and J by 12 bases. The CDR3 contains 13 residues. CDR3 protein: CASSDGTGYGQFF. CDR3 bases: TGTGCCAGCAGTGACGGGACAGGGTATGGGCAGTTCTTC.

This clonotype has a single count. The CDR3 region has the DNA TGCAGCGTTGAAGATCTCGACAGGGGGCGGGAGACCCAGTACTTC. Translated, it gives CSVEDLDRGRETQYF. V is TRBV29-1 and J is TRBJ2-5; TRBD1 agrees at 10 bases. V lost 0 bases, J lost 5 bases, and 6 bases stayed unmatched. The CDR3 has 15 residues. Germline values: CDR1 SQVTM, CDR2 ANQGSEA.

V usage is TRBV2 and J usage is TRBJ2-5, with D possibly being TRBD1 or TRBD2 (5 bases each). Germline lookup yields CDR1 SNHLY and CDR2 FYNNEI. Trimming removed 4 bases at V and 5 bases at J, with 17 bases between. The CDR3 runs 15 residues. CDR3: CASSAGAGGGETQYF. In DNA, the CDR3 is TGTGCCAGCAGTGCTGGGGCTGGGGGTGGTGAGACCCAGTACTTC.

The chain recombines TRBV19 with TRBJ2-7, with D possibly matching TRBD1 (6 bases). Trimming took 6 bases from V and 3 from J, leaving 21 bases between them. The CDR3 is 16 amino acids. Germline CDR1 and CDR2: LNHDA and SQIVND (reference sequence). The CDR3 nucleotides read TGTGCCAGTAGCCGAGATACACAGGGTCCCTACTACGAGCAGTACTTC. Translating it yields CASSRDTQGPYYEQYF. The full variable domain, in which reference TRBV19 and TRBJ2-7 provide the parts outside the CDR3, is DGGITQSPKYLFRKEGQNVTLSCEQNLNHDAMYWYRQDPGQGLRLIYYSQIVNDFQKGDIAEGYSVSREKKESFPLTVTSAQKNPTAFYLCASSRDTQGPYYEQYFGPGTRLTVT.

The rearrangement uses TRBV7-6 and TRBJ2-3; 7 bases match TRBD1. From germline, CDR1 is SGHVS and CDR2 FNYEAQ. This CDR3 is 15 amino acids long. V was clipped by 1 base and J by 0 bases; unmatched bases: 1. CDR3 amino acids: CASSLGTGSTDTQYF. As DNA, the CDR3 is TGTGCCAGCAGCTTAGGGACAGGCAGCACAGATACGCAGTATTTT.

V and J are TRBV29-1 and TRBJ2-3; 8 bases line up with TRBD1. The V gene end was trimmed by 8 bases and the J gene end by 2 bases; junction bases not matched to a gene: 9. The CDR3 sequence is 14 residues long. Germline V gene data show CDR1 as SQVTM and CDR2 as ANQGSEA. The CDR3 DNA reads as TGCAGCACCTCCGGGACAGGCGACACAGATACGCAGTATTTT. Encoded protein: CSTSGTGDTDTQYF.

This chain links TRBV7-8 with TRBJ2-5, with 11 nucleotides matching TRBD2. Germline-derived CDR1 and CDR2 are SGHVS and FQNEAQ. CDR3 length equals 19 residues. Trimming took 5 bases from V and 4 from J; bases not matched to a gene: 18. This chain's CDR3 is CASSTKPSGGSGRVETQYF. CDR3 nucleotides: TGTGCCAGCAGCACGAAGCCTAGCGGGGGGTCTGGGAGGGTAGAGACCCAGTACTTC.

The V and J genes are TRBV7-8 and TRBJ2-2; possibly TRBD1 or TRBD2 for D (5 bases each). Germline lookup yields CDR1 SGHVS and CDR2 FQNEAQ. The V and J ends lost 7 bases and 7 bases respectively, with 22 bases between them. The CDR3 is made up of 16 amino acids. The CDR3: CASNEAGLLAYGELFF. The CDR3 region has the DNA TGTGCCAGCAACGAGGCAGGGCTTCTAGCCTACGGGGAGCTGTTTTTT.

The chain's CDR3 is CASSMGTGIQETQYF. The DNA of the CDR3 is TGTGCCAGCAGCATGGGGACAGGGATCCAAGAGACCCAGTACTTC. V is TRBV7-6 and J is TRBJ2-5; 9 bases agree with TRBD1. Germline loops: CDR1 SGHVS, CDR2 FNYEAQ. The CDR3 spans 15 residues. V gave up 5 bases and J gave up 1 base; unmatched junction bases: 5.

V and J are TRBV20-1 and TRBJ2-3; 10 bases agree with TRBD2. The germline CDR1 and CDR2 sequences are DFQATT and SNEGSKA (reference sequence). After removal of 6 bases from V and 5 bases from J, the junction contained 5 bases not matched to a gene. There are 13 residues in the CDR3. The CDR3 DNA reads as TGCAGTGCATCAGCGGGGGGGGAAGATACGCAGTATTTT. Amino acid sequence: CSASAGGEDTQYF.

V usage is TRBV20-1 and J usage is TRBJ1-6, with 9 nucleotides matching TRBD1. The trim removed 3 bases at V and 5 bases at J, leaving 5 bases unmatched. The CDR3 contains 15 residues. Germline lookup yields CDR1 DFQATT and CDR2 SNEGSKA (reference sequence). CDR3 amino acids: CSASGTGKNNSPLHF. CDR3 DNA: TGCAGTGCTAGTGGGACAGGGAAAAATAATTCACCCCTCCACTTT.

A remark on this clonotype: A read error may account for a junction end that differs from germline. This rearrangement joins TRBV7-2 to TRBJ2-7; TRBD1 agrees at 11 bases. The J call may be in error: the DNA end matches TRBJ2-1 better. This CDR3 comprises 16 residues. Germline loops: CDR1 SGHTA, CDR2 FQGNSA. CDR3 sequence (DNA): TGCGCCAGCAGCTTGGCACCGGGACAGGGGGACCATGAGCAGTTCTTC. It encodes CASSLAPGQGDHEQFF.

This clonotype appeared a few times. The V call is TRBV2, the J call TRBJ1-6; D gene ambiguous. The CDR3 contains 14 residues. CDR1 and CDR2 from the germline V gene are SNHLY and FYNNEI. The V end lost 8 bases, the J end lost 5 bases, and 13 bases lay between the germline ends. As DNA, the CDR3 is TGTGCCAGCGCCACATCTCGGAATAATTCACCCCTCCACTTT. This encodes CASATSRNNSPLHF.

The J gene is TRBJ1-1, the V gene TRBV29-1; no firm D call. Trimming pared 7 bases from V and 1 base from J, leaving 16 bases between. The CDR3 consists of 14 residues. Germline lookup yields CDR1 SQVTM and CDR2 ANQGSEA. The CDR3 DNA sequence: TGCAGCGCATTGCGGACTATATCGAACACTGAAGCTTTCTTT. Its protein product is CSALRTISNTEAFF.

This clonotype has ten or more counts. The CDR3 protein is CASSFSEGTGELFF. The CDR3, as DNA: TGTGCCAGCAGCTTTTCGGAAGGCACCGGGGAGCTGTTTTTT. The chain recombines TRBV7-6 with TRBJ2-2; D call uncertain. Germline CDR1 SGHVS, CDR2 FNYEAQ. The CDR3 contains 14 residues. Trimming cost V 3 bases and J 4 bases, with 9 bases left between them.